These 14 T cell receptor beta chains share one sample of origin, sequenced in a study of tissue T cells after allogeneic stem cell transplantation. Method: immunoSEQ multiplex PCR; TCRdb's copy keeps in-frame clones and lacks some. There are just over 800 clones in the sample; roughly 39% occur only once, and 35% to 50% lies in the top ten. The sequenced sample was ileal tissue, obtained at autopsy. These TCRs come from a female patient aged 35 to 75 with steroid-refractory graft-versus-host disease after an allogeneic stem cell transplant. A share of the T cells may be of graft donor origin.

The chain is built from TRBV2 and TRBJ1-2, with D possibly TRBD1 on 5 matching bases. The CDR3 consists of 12 residues. CDR1 and CDR2 from the germline V gene are SNHLY and FYNNEI. V dropped 4 bases and J dropped 4 bases, with 7 bases sitting between them. This chain's CDR3 is CASSGQGYGYTF. CDR3 nucleotide sequence: TGTGCCAGCAGTGGGCAGGGCTATGGCTACACCTTC. Looking up the rest from reference TRBV2 and TRBJ1-2 gives the full variable domain: EPEVTQTPSHQVTQMGQEVILRCVPISNHLYFYWYRQILGQKVEFLVSFYNNEISEKSEIFDDQFSVERPDGSNFTLKIRSTKLEDSAMYFCASSGQGYGYTFGSGTRLTVV.

The chain couples TRBV18 to TRBJ2-1; D is perhaps TRBD1 or TRBD2 (5 bases each). Germline V gene data show CDR1 as KGHSH and CDR2 as LQKENI. The ends were cut back, 0 bases at V and 10 bases at J, with 13 bases in the middle. The CDR3 length is 14 residues. This CDR3 reads CASSPPGTFGEQFF. CDR3 DNA: TGTGCCAGCTCACCACCAGGGACCTTTGGAGAGCAGTTCTTC.

This chain connects TRBV6-5 to TRBJ1-5, with D perhaps TRBD1 (6 bases). This CDR3 region has 15 residues. The V gene lost 6 bases and the J gene lost 5 bases, with 17 bases spanning the gap. CDR1 is MNHEY and CDR2 is SVGAGI in the germline V gene. The CDR3 protein is CASRLTGKRDQPQHF. The CDR3, as DNA: TGTGCCAGCAGACTCACAGGGAAACGGGATCAGCCCCAGCATTTT.

J is TRBJ2-5 and V is TRBV6-5, with TRBD1 matching 8 bases. After removal of 6 bases from V and 4 bases from J, the junction contained 7 bases not matched to a gene. Germline CDR1 MNHEY, CDR2 SVGAGI. The CDR3 contains 14 residues. CDR3 residues: CASSKDRGLETQYF. CDR3 bases: TGTGCCAGCAGCAAAGACAGGGGCCTAGAGACCCAGTACTTC.

In its sample, this clone is large. The CDR3: CASSLPGTGASNTGELFF. CDR3 nucleotides: TGTGCCAGCAGCTTACCCGGGACAGGGGCCTCGAACACCGGGGAGCTGTTTTTT. The rearrangement links TRBV7-8 to TRBJ2-2, with 10 positions matching TRBD1. J was trimmed by 0 bases and V by 2 bases; bases with no gene match: 6. The CDR3 is 18 amino acids. Germline CDR1 and CDR2: SGHVS and FQNEAQ.

This clone was seen only a few times. Mismatch with germline at one junction end may stem from a read error. The chain links TRBV7-7 to TRBJ2-2, with TRBD1 identical over 10 bases. Germline values: CDR1 SSHAT, CDR2 FNYEAQ (reference sequence). The CDR3 is 16 amino acids. The CDR3 DNA sequence: TGTGCTAGCAGCTCACGACAGGGGGCGAGCACCGGGGAGCTGTTTTTT. Translation gives CASSSRQGASTGELFF.

Judged by abundance, this clone is hyperexpanded. The chain combines TRBV18 with TRBJ1-2; no reliable D call. This CDR3 has 14 residues. Trimming left V 3 bases short and J 4 bases short, with 12 bases between. Germline V gives CDR1 KGHSH, CDR2 LQKENI. CDR3 sequence (DNA): TGTGCCAGCTCACCTAACAGCCTTTCCTATGGCTACACCTTC. Protein product: CASSPNSLSYGYTF. The whole variable domain, filled in from reference TRBV18 and TRBJ1-2, reads NAGVMQNPRHLVRRRGQEARLRCSPMKGHSHVYWYRQLPEEGLKFMVYLQKENIIDESGMPKERFSAEFPKEGPSILRIQQVVRGDSAAYFCASSPNSLSYGYTFGSGTRLTVV.

This clone was observed a few times. J is TRBJ2-4 and V is TRBV5-4; D unclear. CDR1 and CDR2 from the germline V gene are SGHNT and YYREEE (reference sequence). The V gene lost 1 base and the J gene lost 5 bases, with 7 bases spanning the gap. The CDR3 contains 13 residues. CDR3 sequence: CASSLPAQNIQYF. The CDR3, as DNA: TGTGCCAGCAGCTTGCCGGCCCAAAACATTCAGTACTTC. Full variable domain (remainder filled in from reference TRBV5-4 and TRBJ2-4): ETGVTQSPTHLIKTRGQQVTLRCSSQSGHNTVSWYQQALGQGPQFIFQYYREEENGRGNFPPRFSGLQFPNYSSELNVNALELDDSALYLCASSLPAQNIQYFGAGTRLSVL.

This chain links TRBV5-1 with TRBJ1-3; 7 positions agree with TRBD1. Germline trimming cut 0 bases from V and 7 bases from J; bases unmatched to any gene: 4. CDR1 is SGHRS, CDR2 YFSETQ, per germline. CDR3 size: 14 residues. The DNA of the CDR3 is TGCGCCAGCAGCTTGGGAGGGGGCAGGAACACCATATATTTT. This codes for CASSLGGGRNTIYF. Combining the CDR3 with reference TRBV5-1 and TRBJ1-3 gives the whole variable domain KAGVTQTPRYLIKTRGQQVTLSCSPISGHRSVSWYQQTPGQGLQFLFEYFSETQRNKGNFPGRFSGRQFSNSRSEMNVSTLELGDSALYLCASSLGGGRNTIYFGEGSWLTVV.

As DNA, the CDR3 is TGTGCCAGCAGTCTCGGACTAGCGAGGAATGAGCAGTTCTTC. Translating gives CASSLGLARNEQFF. The chain is built from TRBV27 and TRBJ2-1; 9 bases line up with TRBD2. V lost 5 bases, J lost 7 bases, and 6 bases stayed unmatched. Germline lookup yields CDR1 MNHEY and CDR2 SMNVEV (reference sequence). CDR3 size: 14 residues.

DNA for the CDR3: TGCAGTGCTAGTAGGGGCCCCTACAATGAGCAGTTCTTC. Its protein product is CSASRGPYNEQFF. The chain carries TRBV20-1 and TRBJ2-1, with D possibly matching TRBD1 (5 bases). The CDR3 has 13 residues. Per germline, CDR1 DFQATT and CDR2 SNEGSKA (reference sequence). Trimming took off 3 bases at V and 2 bases at J, with 8 bases between the two ends.

Sample share makes this clone medium-sized. The chain carries TRBV2 and TRBJ2-7; 9 bases match TRBD1. CDR1 is SNHLY, CDR2 FYNNEI, per germline. Trimming removed 4 bases from V and 6 bases from J; junction bases left unmatched: 1. The CDR3 is 12 residues long. In nucleotides, the CDR3 is TGTGCCAGCAGTGGGACAGGGGTCGAGCAGTACTTC. Protein: CASSGTGVEQYF.

This clone was picked up a small number of times. The chain has TRBV12-3 or TRBV12-4 and TRBJ2-4; 8 bases are a match to TRBD2. V was clipped by 8 bases and J by 7 bases; unmatched bases: 7. The CDR3 extends over 13 amino acids. The CDR3 nucleotides read TGTGCCAGCGGAGGACTAGCAACCAACATTCAGTACTTC. Its translation: CASGGLATNIQYF.

This clone is large within its sample. The chain is built from TRBV7-6 and TRBJ1-4; D may be TRBD1 (6 bases). Trimming removed 1 base from V and 4 bases from J, with 16 bases in between. Looked up from germline, CDR1 is SGHVS and CDR2 is FNYEAQ. This CDR3 spans 17 amino acids. The CDR3 region is CASSLGSGGANNEKLFF. CDR3 nucleotides: TGTGCCAGCAGCTTAGGCTCGGGGGGCGCAAATAATGAAAAACTGTTTTTT.